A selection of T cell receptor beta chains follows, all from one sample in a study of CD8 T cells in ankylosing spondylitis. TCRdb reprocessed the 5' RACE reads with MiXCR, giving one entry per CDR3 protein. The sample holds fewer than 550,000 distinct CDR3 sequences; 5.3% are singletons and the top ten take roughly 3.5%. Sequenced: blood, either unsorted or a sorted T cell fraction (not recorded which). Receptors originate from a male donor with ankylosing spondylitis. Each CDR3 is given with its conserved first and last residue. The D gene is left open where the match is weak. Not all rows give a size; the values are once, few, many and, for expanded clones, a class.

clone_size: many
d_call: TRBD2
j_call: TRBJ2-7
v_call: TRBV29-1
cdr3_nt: TGCAGCGTTGGCGGGAGTAGCGACGAGCAGTACTTC
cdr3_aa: CSVGGSSDEQYF

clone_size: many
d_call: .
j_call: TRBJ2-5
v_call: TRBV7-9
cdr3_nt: TGTGCCAGCAGCCCCTGGCAAGAGACCCAGTACTTC
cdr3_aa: CASSPWQETQYF

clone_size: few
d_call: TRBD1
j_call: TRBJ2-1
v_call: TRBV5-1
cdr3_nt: TGCGCCAGCAGCTTCGGACAGGGAGGAGCTGAGCAGTTCTTC
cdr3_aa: CASSFGQGGAEQFF

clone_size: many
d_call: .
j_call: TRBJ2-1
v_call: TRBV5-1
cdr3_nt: TGCGCCAGCAGCTTGGCCATCGGAGACAATGAGCAGTTCTTC
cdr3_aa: CASSLAIGDNEQFF

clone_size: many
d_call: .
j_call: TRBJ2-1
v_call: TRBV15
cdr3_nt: TGTGCCACCAGCAGAGATGACCAGGCATACAATGAGCAGTTCTTC
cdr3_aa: CATSRDDQAYNEQFF

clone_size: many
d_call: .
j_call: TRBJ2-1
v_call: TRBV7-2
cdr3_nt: TGTGCCAGCAGAATGAGGGTTGACGATGAGCAGTTCTTC
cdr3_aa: CASRMRVDDEQFF

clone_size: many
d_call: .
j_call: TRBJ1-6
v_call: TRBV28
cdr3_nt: TGTGCCAGCAGACCCATTTGGCAGGGAAATTCACCCCTCCACTTT
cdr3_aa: CASRPIWQGNSPLHF

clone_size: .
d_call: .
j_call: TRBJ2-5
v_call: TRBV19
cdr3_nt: TGTGCCAGTAGTATCGGGACTGTGGGAGAGACCCAGTACTTC
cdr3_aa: CASSIGTVGETQYF

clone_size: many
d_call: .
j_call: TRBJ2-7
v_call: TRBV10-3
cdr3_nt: TGTGCCATCAGAGAGTCCCCTTACGAGCAGTACTTC
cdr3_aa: CAIRESPYEQYF

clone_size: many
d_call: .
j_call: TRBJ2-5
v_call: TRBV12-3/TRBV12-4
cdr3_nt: TGTGCCAGCAGCCTACCCCGGGAGACCCAGTACTTC
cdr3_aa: CASSLPRETQYF

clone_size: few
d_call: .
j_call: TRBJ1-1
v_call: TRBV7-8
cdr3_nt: TGTGCCAGCAGCCAGACGAACACTGAAGCTTTCTTT
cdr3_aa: CASSQTNTEAFF

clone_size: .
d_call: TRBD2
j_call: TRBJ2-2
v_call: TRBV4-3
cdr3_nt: TGCGCCAGCAGCCAAGAAGCTTCGACTAGCGTATATTCGAACACCGGGGAGCTGTTTTTT
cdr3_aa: CASSQEASTSVYSNTGELFF

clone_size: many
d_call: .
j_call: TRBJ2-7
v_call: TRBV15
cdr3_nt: TGTGCCACCAGCAGAGATGGTCCGAACTACGAGCAGTACTTC
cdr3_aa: CATSRDGPNYEQYF

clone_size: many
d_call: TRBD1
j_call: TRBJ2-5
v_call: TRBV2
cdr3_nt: TGTGCCAGCAGCCCCGGGACAGGGCCGGGGGAGACCCAGTACTTC
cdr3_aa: CASSPGTGPGETQYF

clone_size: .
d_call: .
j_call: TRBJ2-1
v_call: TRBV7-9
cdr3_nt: TGTGCCAGCAGCCATCCTGTTGGCTACAATGAGCAGTTCTTC
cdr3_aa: CASSHPVGYNEQFF

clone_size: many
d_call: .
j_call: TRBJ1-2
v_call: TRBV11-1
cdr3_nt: TGTGCCAGCACCTTGACCAGCGACTATGGCTACACCTTC
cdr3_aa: CASTLTSDYGYTF

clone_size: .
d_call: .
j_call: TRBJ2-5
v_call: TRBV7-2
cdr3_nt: TGTGCCAGCAGCCGCCGGCAGGGAAGAGGAGAGACCCAGTACTTC
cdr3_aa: CASSRRQGRGETQYF

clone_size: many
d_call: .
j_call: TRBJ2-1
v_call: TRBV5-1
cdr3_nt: TGCGCCAGCAGCTCTTTAGGGGGCAATGAGCAGTTCTTC
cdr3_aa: CASSSLGGNEQFF

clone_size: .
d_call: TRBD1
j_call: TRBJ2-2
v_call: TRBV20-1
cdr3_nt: TGCTGTGCTAGCCGGACGGGACAGGTTGACACCGGGGAGCTGTTTTTT
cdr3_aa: CCASRTGQVDTGELFF

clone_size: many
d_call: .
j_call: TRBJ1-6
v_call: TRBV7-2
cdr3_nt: TGTGCCAGCAGCCTCCGACAGGCGGCAGGTTCACCCCTCCACTTT
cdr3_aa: CASSLRQAAGSPLHF

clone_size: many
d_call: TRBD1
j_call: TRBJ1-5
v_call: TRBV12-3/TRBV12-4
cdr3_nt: TGTGCCAGCGGGGTGACAGGGGGAAATCAGCCCCAGCATTTT
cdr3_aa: CASGVTGGNQPQHF

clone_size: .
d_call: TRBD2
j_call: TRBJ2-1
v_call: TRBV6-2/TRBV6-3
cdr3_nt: TGTGCCAGCAGTTACCCCGGACTAGCGGGAAAAGGTGAGCAGTTCTTC
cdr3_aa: CASSYPGLAGKGEQFF

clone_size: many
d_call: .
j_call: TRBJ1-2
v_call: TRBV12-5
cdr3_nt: TGTGCTAGTGGTTGGGGACGGAGACTCTATGGCTACACCTTC
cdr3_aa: CASGWGRRLYGYTF

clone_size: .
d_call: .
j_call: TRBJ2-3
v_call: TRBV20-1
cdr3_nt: TGCAGTGCTAGAGAAAGGGGAGATACGCAGTATTTT
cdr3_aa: CSARERGDTQYF

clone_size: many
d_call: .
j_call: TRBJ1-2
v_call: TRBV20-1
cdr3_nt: TGCAGTGCTAACAGTGCCTATGGCTACACCTTC
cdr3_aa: CSANSAYGYTF

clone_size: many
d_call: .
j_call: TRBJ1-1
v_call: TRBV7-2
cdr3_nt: TGTGCCAGCAGCCGGTTCGGAACTGAAGCTTTCTTT
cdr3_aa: CASSRFGTEAFF

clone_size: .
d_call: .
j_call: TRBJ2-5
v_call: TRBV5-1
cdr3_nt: TGCGCCAGCAGCTTGGGGAGCTCGGGACTAGAGACCCAGTACTTC
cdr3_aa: CASSLGSSGLETQYF

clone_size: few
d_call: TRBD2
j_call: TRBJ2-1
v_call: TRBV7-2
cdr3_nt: TGTGCCAGCAGCTTACGGGGGGGGATTGGTGAGCAGTTCTTC
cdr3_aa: CASSLRGGIGEQFF

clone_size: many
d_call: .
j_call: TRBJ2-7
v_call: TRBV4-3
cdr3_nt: TGCGCCAGCAGCCAAGGGGGGCGTTACGAGCAGTACTTC
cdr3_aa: CASSQGGRYEQYF

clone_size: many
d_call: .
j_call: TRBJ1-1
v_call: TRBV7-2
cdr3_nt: TGTGCCAGCAGCTCTTGGGGCCGCAGGAGAACTGAAGCTTTCTTT
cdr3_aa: CASSSWGRRRTEAFF

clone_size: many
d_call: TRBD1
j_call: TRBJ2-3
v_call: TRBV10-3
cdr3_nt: TGTGCCATCAGCGGGACGGGACAGGGGCTCAGTGATACGCAGTATTTT
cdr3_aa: CAISGTGQGLSDTQYF

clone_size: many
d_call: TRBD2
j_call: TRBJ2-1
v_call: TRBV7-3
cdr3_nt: TGTGCCAGCAGCTTAATTGCGGCCGGCGGGGGGAGCCTTGAGCAGTTCTTC
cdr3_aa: CASSLIAAGGGSLEQFF

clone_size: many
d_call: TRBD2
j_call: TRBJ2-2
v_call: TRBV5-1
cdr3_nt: TGCGCCAGCAGCTTTGCGGGAGACCCGGTCGGGGAGCTGTTTTTT
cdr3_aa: CASSFAGDPVGELFF

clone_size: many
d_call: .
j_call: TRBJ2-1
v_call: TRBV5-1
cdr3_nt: TGCGCCAGCAGCTTGGTGGAGGCACTAGGGGAGCAGTTCTTC
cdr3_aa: CASSLVEALGEQFF

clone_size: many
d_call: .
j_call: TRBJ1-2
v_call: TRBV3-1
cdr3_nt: TGTGCCAGCAGCGCCCGGGACTACGGCTACACCTTC
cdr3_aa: CASSARDYGYTF

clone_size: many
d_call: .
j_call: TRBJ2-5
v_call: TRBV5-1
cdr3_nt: TGCGCCAGCAAACCCCCTCGCATAGAGACCCAGTACTTC
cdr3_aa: CASKPPRIETQYF